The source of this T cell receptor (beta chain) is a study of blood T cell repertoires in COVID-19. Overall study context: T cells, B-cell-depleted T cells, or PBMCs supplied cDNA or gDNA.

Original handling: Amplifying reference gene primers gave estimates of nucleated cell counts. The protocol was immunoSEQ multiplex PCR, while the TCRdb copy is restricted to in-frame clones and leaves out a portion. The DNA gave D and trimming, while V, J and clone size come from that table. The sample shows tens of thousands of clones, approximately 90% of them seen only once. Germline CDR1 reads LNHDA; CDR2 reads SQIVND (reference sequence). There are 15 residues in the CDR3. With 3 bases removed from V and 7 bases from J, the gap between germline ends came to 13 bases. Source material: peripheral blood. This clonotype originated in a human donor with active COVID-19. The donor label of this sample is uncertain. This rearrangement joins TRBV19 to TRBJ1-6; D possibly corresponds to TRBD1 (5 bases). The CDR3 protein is CASSIEAGRNSPLHF. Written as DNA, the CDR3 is TGTGCCAGTAGTATCGAGGCAGGGAGGAATTCACCCCTCCACTTT.